This TCR beta chain was profiled in a study of identical twins. Germline V CDR1 and CDR2: LGHNA, YNFKEQ. The CDR3 length is 16 residues. TCRdb independently ran MiXCR on the 5' RACE reads; one entry per CDR3 protein. Altogether some 1,600,000 distinct CDR3 sequences are present, about 32% being singletons, with the ten largest covering about 0.25%. Of note for this clonotype: The junction differs from germline at one of its ends, possibly a read error.

This chain connects TRBV4-2 to TRBJ2-5; 7 bases are a match to TRBD1. The sequence was collected from a newborn girl in good health. The sample comprised cord blood. The CDR3 coding sequence is TGTGCCAGCAGCCAAGCGGGGACAGATATCCAAGAGACCCGGTACTTC. This encodes CASSQAGTDIQETRYF.